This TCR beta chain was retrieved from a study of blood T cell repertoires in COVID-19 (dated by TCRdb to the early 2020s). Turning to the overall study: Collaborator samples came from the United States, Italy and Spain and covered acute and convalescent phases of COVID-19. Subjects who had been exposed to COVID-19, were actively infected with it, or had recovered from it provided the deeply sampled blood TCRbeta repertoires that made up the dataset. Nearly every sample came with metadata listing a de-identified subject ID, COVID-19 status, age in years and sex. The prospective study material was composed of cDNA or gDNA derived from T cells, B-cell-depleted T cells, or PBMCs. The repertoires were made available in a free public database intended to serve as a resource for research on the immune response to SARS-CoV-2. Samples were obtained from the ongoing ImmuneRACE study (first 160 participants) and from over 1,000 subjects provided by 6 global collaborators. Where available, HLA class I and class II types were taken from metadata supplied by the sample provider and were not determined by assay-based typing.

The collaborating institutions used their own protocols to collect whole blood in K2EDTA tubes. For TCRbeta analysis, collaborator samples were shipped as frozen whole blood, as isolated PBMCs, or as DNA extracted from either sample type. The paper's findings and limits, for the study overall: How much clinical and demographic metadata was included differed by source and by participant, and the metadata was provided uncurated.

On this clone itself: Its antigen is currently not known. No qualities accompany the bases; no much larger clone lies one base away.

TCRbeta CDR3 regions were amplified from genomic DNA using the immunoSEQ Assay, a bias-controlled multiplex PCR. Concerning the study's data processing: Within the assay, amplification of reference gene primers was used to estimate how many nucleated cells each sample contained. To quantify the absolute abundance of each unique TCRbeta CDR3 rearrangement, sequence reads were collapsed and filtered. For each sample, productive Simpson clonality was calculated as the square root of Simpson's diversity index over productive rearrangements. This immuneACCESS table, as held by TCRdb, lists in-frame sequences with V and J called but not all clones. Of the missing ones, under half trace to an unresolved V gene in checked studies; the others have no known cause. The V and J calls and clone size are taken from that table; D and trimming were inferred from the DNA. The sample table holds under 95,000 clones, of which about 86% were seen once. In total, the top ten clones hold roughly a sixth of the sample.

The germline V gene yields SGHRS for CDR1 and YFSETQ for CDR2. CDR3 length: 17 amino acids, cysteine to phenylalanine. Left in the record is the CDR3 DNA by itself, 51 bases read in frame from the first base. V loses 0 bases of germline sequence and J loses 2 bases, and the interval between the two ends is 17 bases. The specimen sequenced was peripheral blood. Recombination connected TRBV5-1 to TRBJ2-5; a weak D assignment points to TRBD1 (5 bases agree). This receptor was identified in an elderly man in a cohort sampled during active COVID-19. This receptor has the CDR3 CASSLGQTAFLQETQYF. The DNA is TGCGCCAGCAGCTTGGGCCAGACAGCCTTCCTGCAAGAGACCCAGTACTTC.